This is a list of T cell receptor beta chains from one sample in a study of T cell responses to AZD1222 COVID-19 vaccine. Assay used: immunoSEQ multiplex PCR; TCRdb lists only in-frame clones, some missing. The sample has around 100,000 clones; around 84% are singletons. The sample here was peripheral blood, taken on day 0 of AZD1222 vaccination. These receptors originate from an adult in good health. CDR3s include the opening cysteine and the closing phenylalanine or tryptophan.

J gene: TRBJ2-2
V gene: TRBV5-1
CDR3 protein: CASSLGVEELFF

J gene: TRBJ2-5
V gene: TRBV27
CDR3 protein: CASTLRGGRTSSTCLWETQYF

J gene: TRBJ1-5
V gene: TRBV28
CDR3 protein: CASSSPPSLSQPQHF

J gene: TRBJ2-1
V gene: TRBV21-1
CDR3 protein: CFMRPYNEQFF

J gene: TRBJ1-2
V gene: TRBV27
CDR3 protein: CASSAPGQGAFGYTF

J gene: TRBJ1-3
V gene: TRBV2
CDR3 protein: CASRQLPSGNTIYF

J gene: TRBJ1-3
V gene: TRBV11-2
CDR3 protein: CASSLDWGSGNTIYF

J gene: TRBJ2-7
V gene: TRBV3-1/TRBV3-2
CDR3 protein: CASSPGLQYEQYF

J gene: TRBJ2-4
V gene: TRBV28
CDR3 protein: CASSFVDRPYIQYF

J gene: TRBJ2-1
V gene: TRBV3-1/TRBV3-2
CDR3 protein: CASSQGDRDYNEQFF

J gene: TRBJ2-4
V gene: TRBV19
CDR3 protein: CASSIGGRGKNIQYF

J gene: TRBJ1-2
V gene: TRBV4-1
CDR3 protein: CASSLDMDYGYTF

J gene: TRBJ1-1
V gene: TRBV7-9
CDR3 protein: CASSQGTGEAFF

J gene: TRBJ2-6
V gene: TRBV19
CDR3 protein: CASRDTREAGANVLTF

J gene: TRBJ1-2
V gene: TRBV29-1
CDR3 protein: CSVVDRGYTF

J gene: TRBJ2-3
V gene: TRBV7-3
CDR3 protein: CASSFGEGTSDTQYF

J gene: TRBJ1-2
V gene: TRBV6-5
CDR3 protein: CASSYSVSSQGGYTF

J gene: TRBJ1-1
V gene: TRBV19
CDR3 protein: CASSAQGDTEAFF

J gene: TRBJ2-1
V gene: TRBV2
CDR3 protein: CASSENEREFDEQFF

J gene: TRBJ1-2
V gene: TRBV27
CDR3 protein: CASSRVRGRDYGYTF

J gene: TRBJ2-7
V gene: TRBV12-3/TRBV12-4
CDR3 protein: CASRTTGYYEQYF

J gene: TRBJ1-2
V gene: TRBV19
CDR3 protein: CASRMGGNYGYTF

J gene: TRBJ2-5
V gene: TRBV28
CDR3 protein: CASSFGQGGLETQYF

J gene: TRBJ2-5
V gene: TRBV6-2/TRBV6-3
CDR3 protein: CASSYSISWWTKQETQYF

J gene: TRBJ2-1
V gene: TRBV6-5
CDR3 protein: CASSYHTGALDNEQFF

J gene: TRBJ2-6
V gene: TRBV5-4
CDR3 protein: CASSLPGQTGANVLTF

J gene: TRBJ2-7
V gene: TRBV10-3
CDR3 protein: CAISDSGAGSREQYF

J gene: TRBJ1-5
V gene: TRBV2
CDR3 protein: CASSGSDPNQPQHF

J gene: TRBJ1-2
V gene: TRBV4-1
CDR3 protein: CASSQGYGSNYGYTF

J gene: TRBJ2-7
V gene: TRBV2
CDR3 protein: CASSGGREGSYEQYF

J gene: TRBJ1-1
V gene: TRBV7-2
CDR3 protein: CASIPKLGTHTEAFF

J gene: TRBJ2-5
V gene: TRBV3-1/TRBV3-2
CDR3 protein: CASSLGPAGETETQYF